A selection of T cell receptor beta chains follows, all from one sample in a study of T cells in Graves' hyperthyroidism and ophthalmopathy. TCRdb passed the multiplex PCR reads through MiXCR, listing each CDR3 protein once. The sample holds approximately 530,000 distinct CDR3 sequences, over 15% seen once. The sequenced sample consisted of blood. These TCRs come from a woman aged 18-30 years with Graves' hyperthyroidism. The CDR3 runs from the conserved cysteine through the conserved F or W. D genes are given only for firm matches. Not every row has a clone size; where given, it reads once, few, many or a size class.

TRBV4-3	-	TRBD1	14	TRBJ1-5	CASSTGQGGQPQHF	TGCGCCAGCAGCACCGGACAGGGTGGTCAGCCCCAGCATTTT
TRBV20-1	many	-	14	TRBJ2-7	CSAGLGQAFGEQYF	TGCAGTGCTGGACTAGGACAGGCTTTCGGCGAGCAGTACTTC
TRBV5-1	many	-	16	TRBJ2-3	CASSISVAGATDTQYF	TGCGCCAGCAGCATTTCTGTCGCAGGAGCTACAGATACGCAGTATTTT
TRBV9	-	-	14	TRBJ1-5	CASSVWGVNQPQHF	TGTGCCAGCAGCGTATGGGGGGTCAATCAGCCCCAGCATTTT
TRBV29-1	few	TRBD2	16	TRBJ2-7	CSVNLAEGVVGVEQYF	TGCAGCGTTAATCTAGCGGAGGGCGTTGTCGGGGTCGAGCAGTACTTC
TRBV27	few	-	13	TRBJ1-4	CASRGMTNEKLFF	TGTGCCAGCAGGGGGATGACTAATGAAAAACTGTTTTTT
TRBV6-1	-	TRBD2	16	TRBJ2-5	CASSEGKRGGRETQYF	TGTGCCAGCAGTGAAGGAAAGCGGGGGGGCCGAGAGACCCAGTACTTC
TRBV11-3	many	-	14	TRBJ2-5	CASSLFDGQETQYF	TGTGCCAGCAGCTTGTTCGACGGCCAAGAGACCCAGTACTTC
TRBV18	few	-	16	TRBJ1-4	CASSSRVTGPQEKLFF	TGTGCCAGCTCTTCCCGGGTTACGGGCCCCCAGGAAAAACTGTTTTTT
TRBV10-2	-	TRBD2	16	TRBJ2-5	CASSPGLAGKEETQYF	TGCGCCAGCAGTCCCGGACTAGCGGGGAAAGAAGAGACCCAGTACTTC
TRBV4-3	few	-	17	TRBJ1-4	CASTPSQAGGTNEKLFF	TGCGCCAGCACCCCCTCCCAGGCCGGGGGAACTAATGAAAAACTGTTTTTT